The 25 T cell receptor beta chains presented below share a single source sample, sequenced in a study of Graves' ophthalmopathy and Graves' hyperthyroidism (dated by TCRdb to the late 2010s). Sequenced on an Illumina HiSeq 2000. For repertoire sequencing, the TCR beta CDR3 regions were amplified from RNA transcripts. HTBI primers and the Qiagen OneStep RT-PCR kit were used in a first-round RT-PCR, which was followed by a second-round multiplex PCR, size selection and purification. TCRdb itself trimmed the public reads at Q25 with fastp, ran MiXCR and retained productive beta chains. Rows with a matching CDR3 protein are joined into one entry that keeps the most common DNA and genes. The sample table records approximately 150,000 distinct CDR3 sequences; roughly two fifths of these occur just once. The ten most abundant clones make up approximately 9% of the sample. The specimen was peripheral blood. The receptor source for this set is a man aged 25-45 years with Graves' ophthalmopathy. Donor details come from another sample of the same person, matched by shared clones.

This sequence joins TRBV6-2 or TRBV6-3 and TRBJ1-1; D is uncertain. Trimming stripped 7 bases from V and 2 bases from J, with 14 bases between. Germline loops: CDR1 MNHEY, CDR2 SVGEGT. The CDR3 is 14 amino acids. The CDR3 coding sequence is TGTGCCAGCACGCCTGGGAATCTAAACACTGAAGCTTTCTTT. Residues: CASTPGNLNTEAFF.

This clonotype was recorded at least ten times. This chain joins TRBV7-8 and TRBJ1-2, with TRBD1 matching over 12 bases. V was clipped by 1 base and J by 7 bases; unmatched bases: 4. This CDR3 region has 15 residues. Germline V gene sequence: CDR1 SGHVS, CDR2 FQNEAQ. CDR3 sequence (DNA): TGTGCCAGCAGCTTAGGCGGGACAGGGGGCGTTGGCTACACCTTC. As protein: CASSLGGTGGVGYTF.

The gene calls are TRBV25-1 and TRBJ1-2; maybe TRBD1 (6 bases). In germline, CDR1 is MGHDK, CDR2 SYGVNS. The CDR3 spans 15 residues. The V end was cut by 3 bases, the J end by 4 bases, with 15 bases between. CDR3 protein: CASSDAGAMGYGYTF. The CDR3 DNA reads TGTGCCAGCAGTGACGCAGGGGCAATGGGCTATGGCTACACCTTC.

To note about this clonotype: The germline gene is not matched at one end of the junction; a read error may be the cause. The chain employs TRBV28 and TRBJ1-2; TRBD1 matches at 7 bases. The germline gives CDR1 MDHEN, CDR2 SYDVKM. The CDR3 has 13 residues. The CDR3 spells CTSKEGGNYGYTF. For the CDR3, the DNA is TGTACCAGCAAAGAAGGGGGCAACTATGGCTACACCTTC.

Many counts were recorded for this clonotype. The rearrangement links TRBV7-9 to TRBJ1-6; no clear D. The CDR3 extends over 12 amino acids. The V end was cut by 3 bases, the J end by 7 bases, with 4 bases between. Per the germline V gene, CDR1 is SEHNR and CDR2 is FQNEAQ (reference sequence). The CDR3 DNA is TGTGCCAGCAGCTTTTTGAATTCACCCCTCCACTTT. Protein sequence: CASSFLNSPLHF. Combining the CDR3 with reference TRBV7-9 and TRBJ1-6 gives the whole variable domain DTGVSQNPRHKITKRGQNVTFRCDPISEHNRLYWYRQTLGQGPEFLTYFQNEAQLEKSRLLSDRFSAERPKGSFSTLEIQRTEQGDSAMYLCASSFLNSPLHFGNGTRLTVT.

The V and J genes are TRBV20-1 and TRBJ2-7; D gene ambiguous. Trimming removed 3 bases at V and 1 base at J, with 22 bases between. The CDR3 length is 17 residues. Germline CDR1 reads DFQATT; CDR2 reads SNEGSKA (reference sequence). As DNA, the CDR3 is TGCAGTGCTAGTGACCGGGCAGCCCCCTACCCTTCCTACGAGCAGTACTTC. It translates to CSASDRAAPYPSYEQYF.

This clonotype was counted ten times or more. The V gene is TRBV7-9, the J gene TRBJ1-2; 9 bases are shared with TRBD1. Trimming took 1 base from V and 6 from J; bases not matched to a gene: 6. Germline values: CDR1 SEHNR, CDR2 FQNEAQ (reference sequence). CDR3 size: 15 residues. This CDR3 is CASSLGQQGAHGYTF. CDR3 nucleotides: TGTGCCAGCAGCTTAGGACAACAGGGGGCGCATGGCTACACCTTC.

This clonotype is a singleton in its sample. The gene calls are TRBV10-3 and TRBJ1-5; D unclear. The germline CDR1 and CDR2 sequences are ENHRY and SYGVKD. The length of the CDR3 is 13 residues. V dropped 0 bases and J dropped 7 bases, with 7 bases sitting between them. Here the CDR3 reads CAISESALQPQHF. CDR3 DNA: TGTGCCATCAGTGAGTCGGCGTTACAGCCCCAGCATTTT.

This clonotype showed up just a few times. The V gene is TRBV28, the J gene TRBJ2-7; maybe TRBD1 (5 bases). CDR1 is MDHEN and CDR2 is SYDVKM in the germline V gene. This CDR3 has 16 residues. Trimming removed 6 bases at V and 2 bases at J, with 20 bases between. The CDR3 DNA reads TGTGCCAGCAGCCCCACACTCGACAGCTGGGCCTACGAGCAGTACTTC. Amino acid sequence: CASSPTLDSWAYEQYF.

V usage is TRBV7-2 and J usage is TRBJ2-7; 7 bases line up with TRBD1. CDR1 and CDR2 from the germline V gene are SGHTA and FQGNSA. V trimming: 5 bases; J trimming: 4 bases; junction bases outside the gene matches: 8. The CDR3 runs 14 residues. The CDR3: CASSPGQVYYEQYF. DNA for the CDR3: TGTGCCAGCAGCCCCGGACAGGTTTATTACGAGCAGTACTTC.

The chain has TRBV15 and TRBJ1-5; possibly TRBD1 for D (5 bases). Germline CDR1 reads LNHNV; CDR2 reads YYDKDF (reference sequence). The CDR3 sequence is 14 residues long. The V gene lost 5 bases and the J gene lost 6 bases, with 14 bases spanning the gap. CDR3 protein: CATSGGRYRQPQHF. For the CDR3, the DNA is TGTGCCACCAGCGGGGGTCGGTACCGTCAGCCCCAGCATTTT.

This chain connects TRBV19 to TRBJ2-5; tentative D call: TRBD1 (6 bases). Trimming removed 5 bases from V and 3 bases from J, with 16 bases in between. Germline V CDR1 and CDR2: LNHDA, SQIVND (reference sequence). This CDR3 region has 15 residues. The CDR3 DNA follows: TGTGCCAGTAGTCTCCCGGGACACCTGAAAGAGACCCAGTACTTC. This sequence encodes CASSLPGHLKETQYF.

The V and J genes are TRBV6-1 and TRBJ1-1, with a tentative D call TRBD1 (6 bases). The germline V gene has CDR1 MNHNS and CDR2 SASEGT. This CDR3 is built from 15 residues. V lost 5 bases and J 3 bases, leaving 16 bases between the germline ends. The CDR3 region is CASSPTGGGDTEAFF. CDR3 coding DNA: TGTGCCAGCAGTCCGACAGGCGGCGGAGACACTGAAGCTTTCTTT.

This chain uses TRBV6-1 with TRBJ1-1, with a weak D call TRBD1 (5 bases). Trimming cost V 6 bases and J 1 base, with 18 bases left between them. The germline gives CDR1 MNHNS, CDR2 SASEGT. CDR3 length equals 16 residues. In DNA, the CDR3 is TGTGCCAGCAGGGAAATTGGGGTGGGACCGAACACTGAAGCTTTCTTT. Translating gives CASREIGVGPNTEAFF.

The rearrangement links TRBV6-5 to TRBJ1-2; TRBD1 is a possible D gene (5 bases). The V gene lost 2 bases and the J gene lost 1 base, with 8 bases spanning the gap. Germline assignment: CDR1 MNHEY and CDR2 SVGAGI. This CDR3 has 14 amino acids. This CDR3 is CASSYRDRNYGYTF. The CDR3 DNA sequence: TGTGCCAGCAGTTACCGGGACCGTAACTATGGCTACACCTTC.

V usage is TRBV6-1 and J usage is TRBJ1-1, with D unresolved. The CDR3 runs 13 residues. With 10 bases removed from V and 4 bases from J, the gap between germline ends came to 16 bases. Germline V gene data show CDR1 as MNHNS and CDR2 as SASEGT. The CDR3 sequence is CATTRGRLTEAFF. The CDR3 nucleotides are TGTGCCACCACGCGAGGACGGCTCACTGAAGCTTTCTTT.

This clonotype showed up many times. The CDR3 DNA is TGTGCCAGCTCACCGGTTGGGACGGATAATTCACCCCTCCACTTT. This codes for CASSPVGTDNSPLHF. V gene TRBV18 combines with J gene TRBJ1-6; D might be TRBD1 (5 bases). There are 15 residues in the CDR3. The V and J ends lost 3 bases and 5 bases respectively, with 11 bases between them. Germline loops: CDR1 KGHSH, CDR2 LQKENI. Complete variable domain (other parts from reference TRBV18 and TRBJ1-6): NAGVMQNPRHLVRRRGQEARLRCSPMKGHSHVYWYRQLPEEGLKFMVYLQKENIIDESGMPKERFSAEFPKEGPSILRIQQVVRGDSAAYFCASSPVGTDNSPLHFGNGTRLTVT.

This sequence joins TRBV28 and TRBJ1-5, with D perhaps TRBD1 (5 bases). This CDR3 comprises 15 residues. Germline V gives CDR1 MDHEN, CDR2 SYDVKM. Trimming removed 6 bases from V and 6 bases from J, with 18 bases in between. CDR3 in DNA: TGTGCCAGCAGCTTTGGGGCAGCCTCGGGTCAGCCCCAGCATTTT. Residues: CASSFGAASGQPQHF.

This rearrangement joins TRBV7-8 to TRBJ2-5, with a possible D match to TRBD2 (5 bases). This CDR3 contains 15 residues. Trimming cost V 7 bases and J 5 bases, with 20 bases left between them. Germline CDR1 is SGHVS and CDR2 is FQNEAQ. CDR3 sequence: CASTLGDYLHETQYF. CDR3 nucleotide sequence: TGTGCCAGCACCCTAGGAGACTATCTCCATGAGACCCAGTACTTC.

This clonotype has at least ten counts. The chain couples TRBV7-2 to TRBJ1-2, with D possibly TRBD1 on 6 matching bases. The CDR3 is 15 amino acids. Trimming removed 5 bases from V and 6 bases from J, with 19 bases in between. CDR1 and CDR2 from the germline V gene are SGHTA and FQGNSA. CDR3 in DNA: TGTGCCAGCAGCCCCAAGGGGGGGATTCCGGATGGCTACACCTTC. Protein: CASSPKGGIPDGYTF. Supplemented by reference TRBV7-2 and TRBJ1-2, the full variable domain reads GAGVSQSPSNKVTEKGKDVELRCDPISGHTALYWYRQSLGQGLEFLIYFQGNSAPDKSGLPSDRFSAERTGGSVSTLTIQRTQQEDSAVYLCASSPKGGIPDGYTFGSGTRLTVV.

The chain couples TRBV19 to TRBJ1-1; 7 nucleotides agree with TRBD1. Germline lookup yields CDR1 LNHDA and CDR2 SQIVND (reference sequence). The CDR3 covers 14 residues. Trimming cost V 5 bases and J 1 base; bases outside gene matches: 4. The CDR3 sequence is CASSLDRTNTEAFF. In nucleotides, the CDR3 is TGTGCCAGTAGTCTGGACAGGACGAACACTGAAGCTTTCTTT.

The chain is built from TRBV6-5 and TRBJ1-1; unclear D gene. The CDR3 is made up of 13 amino acids. The germline V gene has CDR1 MNHEY and CDR2 SVGAGI. V was pared by 2 bases and J by 3 bases, with 7 bases between. The CDR3 region is CASSYQQDTEAFF. For the CDR3, the DNA is TGTGCCAGCAGTTACCAGCAGGACACTGAAGCTTTCTTT.

The table lists this clonotype with many counts. This chain connects TRBV28 to TRBJ2-2; 11 nucleotides line up with TRBD2. The CDR3 totals 15 residues. The trim removed 6 bases at V and 5 bases at J, leaving 5 bases unmatched. In germline, CDR1 is MDHEN, CDR2 SYDVKM. The CDR3 spells CASRTSGSGTGELFF. The CDR3 DNA reads as TGTGCCAGCAGAACTAGCGGGAGTGGTACCGGGGAGCTGTTTTTT.

At least ten counts were recorded for this clonotype. The gene calls are TRBV6-5 and TRBJ1-5, with a tentative D call TRBD1 (5 bases). This CDR3 has 16 amino acids. CDR1 and CDR2 (germline): MNHEY, SVGAGI. Trimming took 4 bases from V and 0 from J, leaving 13 bases between them. CDR3 protein: CASSSLRAGSNQPQHF. The CDR3 bases are TGTGCCAGCAGTTCTCTCAGGGCCGGTAGCAATCAGCCCCAGCATTTT.

This clonotype was counted ten times or more. This chain connects TRBV6-2 or TRBV6-3 to TRBJ1-5; D unclear. Germline-derived CDR1 and CDR2 are MNHEY and SVGEGT. This CDR3 spans 17 amino acids. V lost 1 base to trimming and J lost 5 bases, with 18 bases between them. The chain's CDR3 is CASSYLPGGPRDQPQHF. The CDR3 DNA reads as TGTGCCAGCAGTTACTTGCCAGGAGGCCCACGGGATCAGCCCCAGCATTTT.